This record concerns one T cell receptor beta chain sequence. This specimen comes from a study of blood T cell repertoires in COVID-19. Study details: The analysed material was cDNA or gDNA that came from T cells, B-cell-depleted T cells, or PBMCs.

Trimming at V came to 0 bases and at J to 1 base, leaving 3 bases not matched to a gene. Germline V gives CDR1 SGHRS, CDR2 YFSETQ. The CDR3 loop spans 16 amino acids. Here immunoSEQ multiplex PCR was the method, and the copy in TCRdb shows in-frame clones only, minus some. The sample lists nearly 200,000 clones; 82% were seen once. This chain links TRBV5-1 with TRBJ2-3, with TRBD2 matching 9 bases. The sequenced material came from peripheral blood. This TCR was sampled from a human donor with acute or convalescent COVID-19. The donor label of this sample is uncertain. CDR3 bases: TGCGCCAGCAGCTTGGTCGGCGGGAGGGGCACAGATACGCAGTATTTT. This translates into CASSLVGGRGTDTQYF.